The present entry profiles one TCR beta chain with its context. As yet, its antigen is unknown. Germline V lookup: CDR1 SGHVS, CDR2 FQNEAQ. This CDR3 contains 15 residues. V was pared by 3 bases and J by 2 bases, with 14 bases between. PCR involved 60 Vbeta and 13 Jbeta primers. Here immunoSEQ multiplex PCR was the method, and the copy in TCRdb shows in-frame clones only, minus some. Of 160,000 or so clones listed, more than 65% are singletons. These data belong to a study of cytomegalovirus exposure and HLA in healthy donors. Regarding the study as a whole: Most CMV-associated TCR beta chains appeared HLA-restricted in a later analysis. The authors enumerated roughly 180 TCR beta chains as linked to cytomegalovirus. Productive rates of about 90% or about 30% were seen for most TCR beta V segments in an earlier analysis. Using the classifier, cytomegalovirus status was reportedly diagnosed with high specificity and sensitivity.

The chain links TRBV7-8 to TRBJ2-7; D is uncertain. Input material: PBMCs. This TCR came from a woman in her 50s in good health and CMV-seronegative. In DNA form, the CDR3 reads TGTGCCAGCAGCTTTTACCCCGACTCGACCTACGAGCAGTACTTC. This gives the protein CASSFYPDSTYEQYF.